The 24 T cell receptor beta chains below were found in one sample sequenced in a study of blood T cell repertoires in COVID-19. Generated by immunoSEQ multiplex PCR, the TCRdb table keeps only in-frame clones and is missing some. The sample has hundreds of thousands of clones, more than 75% seen once. Sequencing was performed on peripheral blood. Every receptor here comes from an elderly woman with COVID-19, enrolled during active disease.

The chain combines TRBV5-4 with TRBJ2-2, with 7 bases identical to TRBD1. From germline, CDR1 is SGHNT and CDR2 YYREEE (reference sequence). Trimming at V came to 4 bases and at J to 4 bases, leaving 10 bases not matched to a gene. The CDR3 spans 16 residues. In DNA form, the CDR3 reads TGTGCCAGCAGCCGAGAACAGGGGACCCGCACCGGGGAGCTGTTTTTT. Protein: CASSREQGTRTGELFF.

This chain uses TRBV5-1 with TRBJ2-3; 9 bases are shared with TRBD2. Germline-derived CDR1 and CDR2 are SGHRS and YFSETQ. V lost 4 bases, J lost 5 bases, and 11 bases stayed unmatched. The CDR3 runs to 16 residues. CDR3 DNA: TGCGCCAGCAGCCCCACCAGACTAGCGGAAGGAGATACGCAGTATTTT. Translated, it gives CASSPTRLAEGDTQYF.

The chain links TRBV24-1 to TRBJ2-3, with D perhaps TRBD2 (5 bases). V was pared by 9 bases and J by 9 bases, with 18 bases between. The CDR3 sequence is 13 residues long. The germline V gene encodes CDR1 KGHDR and CDR2 SFDVKD. The CDR3 loop is CATSGSGTPTQYF. CDR3 DNA: TGTGCCACCTCGGGGTCGGGTACACCAACGCAGTATTTT.

The chain has TRBV11-2 and TRBJ2-5, with 13 bases identical to TRBD2. V trimming: 5 bases; J trimming: 2 bases; junction bases outside the gene matches: 5. This CDR3 is 16 amino acids long. Per germline, CDR1 SGHAT and CDR2 FQNNGV. The CDR3 loop reads CASSLTSGGRQETQYF. Here the CDR3 DNA reads TGTGCCAGCAGCCTGACTAGCGGGGGGCGACAAGAGACCCAGTACTTC.

This clone was seen more than once but under ten times. The chain joins TRBV5-8 to TRBJ1-6, with D maybe TRBD1 (5 bases). V was cut by 7 bases and J by 7 bases, with 12 bases left in between. Per the germline V gene, CDR1 is SGHTS and CDR2 is YDEGEE. The CDR3 loop spans 13 amino acids. CDR3 sequence reads: CASGPGWNSPLHF. As DNA, the CDR3 is TGTGCCAGCGGTCCAGGGTGGAATTCACCCCTCCACTTT.

This clone was counted a few times. This sequence joins TRBV18 and TRBJ1-2; the D gene is possibly TRBD1 (5 bases). This CDR3 region has 14 residues. The ends were cut back, 0 bases at V and 3 bases at J, with 8 bases in the middle. Germline V lookup: CDR1 KGHSH, CDR2 LQKENI. CDR3 DNA sequence: TGTGCCAGCTCACCACCTACAGGATACTATGGCTACACCTTC. Translation gives CASSPPTGYYGYTF.

CDR3 amino acids: CASSPGTGLNQPQHF. DNA for the CDR3: TGTGCCAGCAGCCCCGGGACAGGCCTCAATCAGCCCCAGCATTTT. The V call is TRBV6-4, the J call TRBJ1-5; 8 nucleotides line up with TRBD1. CDR1 and CDR2 (germline): MRHNA, SNTAGT. The length of the CDR3 is 15 residues. V trimming: 6 bases; J trimming: 3 bases; junction bases outside the gene matches: 7.

The V and J genes are TRBV5-1 and TRBJ1-5, with D possibly matching TRBD1 (6 bases). Germline loops: CDR1 SGHRS, CDR2 YFSETQ. Trimming removed 3 bases at V and 1 base at J, with 11 bases between. The length of the CDR3 is 15 residues. The CDR3 nucleotides are TGCGCCAGCAGCTCCGACGGACAGAGCAATCAGCCCCAGCATTTT. Translated, it gives CASSSDGQSNQPQHF.

V is TRBV3-1 (or the pseudogene TRBV3-2) and J is TRBJ1-1; no reliable D call. V was pared by 0 bases and J by 6 bases, with 8 bases between. The CDR3 has 13 amino acids. Germline V gene lookup returns CDR1 LGHDT and CDR2 YNNKEL (reference sequence). Here the CDR3 reads CASSQESRAEAFF. DNA for the CDR3: TGTGCCAGCAGCCAAGAATCCCGGGCTGAAGCTTTCTTT.

The chain links TRBV7-2 to TRBJ1-1; 7 nucleotides align to TRBD1. CDR3 length: 15 amino acids. CDR1 and CDR2 (germline): SGHTA, FQGNSA. The ends lost 5 bases at V and 8 bases at J; junction bases unmatched: 14. This chain's CDR3 is CASSPPGRQGLEAFF. The CDR3 DNA sequence: TGTGCCAGCAGCCCCCCAGGTAGACAGGGTCTCGAAGCTTTCTTT.

The chain has TRBV7-3 and TRBJ2-1; possibly TRBD2 for D (5 bases). The CDR3 sequence is 16 residues long. CDR1 and CDR2 (germline): SGHTA, FQGTGA. The V gene lost 1 base and the J gene lost 0 bases, with 10 bases spanning the gap. CDR3 sequence: CASSLIAGSSYNEQFF. For the CDR3, the DNA is TGTGCCAGCAGCTTAATCGCGGGCTCCTCCTACAATGAGCAGTTCTTC.

The rearrangement joins TRBV28 to TRBJ1-2; TRBD1 is a possible D gene (5 bases). The CDR3 length is 13 residues. CDR1 and CDR2 from the germline V gene are MDHEN and SYDVKM. V was shortened by 2 bases and J by 8 bases, with 12 bases between the two germline ends. CDR3 loop: CASSLLGGGGYTF. CDR3 coding DNA: TGTGCCAGCAGTTTACTCGGGGGAGGAGGCTACACCTTC.

CDR3 amino acids: CASSQGTDNSPLHF. In DNA form, the CDR3 reads TGTGCCAGCAGCCAAGGGACAGATAATTCACCCCTCCACTTT. V usage is TRBV3-1 (or the pseudogene TRBV3-2) and J usage is TRBJ1-6; D is perhaps TRBD1 (6 bases). The ends were cut back, 1 base at V and 5 bases at J, with 6 bases in the middle. Per the germline V gene, CDR1 is LGHDT and CDR2 is YNNKEL (reference sequence). This CDR3 is 14 amino acids long.

The chain uses TRBV28 and TRBJ1-1; tentatively, D is TRBD1 (6 bases). Between the trimmed V and J ends, which lost 6 bases and 10 bases, there was a span of 24 bases. Germline CDR1 and CDR2: MDHEN and SYDVKM. This CDR3 is built from 15 residues. The CDR3 reads CASSLIERTVGSAFF. The CDR3 region has the DNA TGTGCCAGCAGCCTTATCGAACGGACAGTCGGGTCAGCTTTCTTT.

This clone has a single count. The rearrangement links TRBV7-9 to TRBJ2-1, with a tentative D call TRBD1 (5 bases). V lost 2 bases and J lost 5, with 13 bases in between. The germline V gene encodes CDR1 SEHNR and CDR2 FQNEAQ (reference sequence). The length of the CDR3 is 15 residues. CDR3 in amino acids: CASSLMSGLNNEQFF. The CDR3 nucleotides read TGTGCCAGCAGCTTAATGTCAGGGCTCAACAATGAGCAGTTCTTC.

The chain combines TRBV19 with TRBJ2-5; 9 nucleotides match TRBD1. This CDR3 has 14 amino acids. The germline gives CDR1 LNHDA, CDR2 SQIVND (reference sequence). Germline trimming cut 8 bases from V and 5 bases from J; bases unmatched to any gene: 9. CDR3 in DNA: TGTGCCAGTCTGGACAGGGGAAGATCGGAGACCCAGTACTTC. It specifies CASLDRGRSETQYF.

In this sample, this clone turned up a few times. V is TRBV5-5 and J is TRBJ2-7, with 10 positions matching TRBD1. CDR1 SGHKS and CDR2 YYEKEE come from the germline V gene (reference sequence). J gave up 4 bases and V 2 bases, and 6 bases lay outside the gene matches. The CDR3 sequence is 15 residues long. The CDR3 region is CASSLSGTGVYEQYF. In nucleotides, the CDR3 is TGTGCCAGCAGCTTAAGTGGGACAGGGGTATACGAGCAGTACTTC.

This chain joins TRBV6-5 and TRBJ1-5; a possible D gene is TRBD1 (6 bases). Trimming removed 2 bases from V and 4 bases from J, with 6 bases in between. The CDR3 covers 13 residues. Per the germline V gene, CDR1 is MNHEY and CDR2 is SVGAGI. The CDR3 bases are TGTGCCAGCAGTTACGGACAGAATCAGCCCCAGCATTTT. Amino acids: CASSYGQNQPQHF.

This clone has just a few counts. The chain joins TRBV7-2 to TRBJ2-7; a weak D match, TRBD1 (6 bases). V dropped 8 bases and J dropped 2 bases, with 10 bases sitting between them. The CDR3 contains 12 residues. Germline CDR1 reads SGHTA; CDR2 reads FQGNSA. CDR3 region: CASEGDTYEQYF. CDR3 coding DNA: TGTGCCAGCGAAGGGGACACCTACGAGCAGTACTTC.

The rearrangement uses TRBV10-3 and TRBJ2-7; D is undetermined. CDR1 and CDR2 (germline): ENHRY, SYGVKD. The CDR3 spans 11 residues. With 10 bases removed from V and 4 bases from J, the gap between germline ends came to 11 bases. DNA for the CDR3: TGTGCCACTTCCGACAAGTACGAGCAGTACGTC. Residues: CATSDKYEQYV.

The J gene is TRBJ1-6, the V gene TRBV5-4; 9 bases match TRBD1. V gave up 3 bases and J gave up 7 bases; unmatched junction bases: 8. Germline values: CDR1 SGHNT, CDR2 YYREEE (reference sequence). This CDR3 has 16 residues. This CDR3 is CASSSAGQGANSPLHF. The CDR3 nucleotides read TGTGCCAGCAGCTCGGCGGGACAGGGAGCGAATTCACCCCTCCACTTT.

This chain connects TRBV20-1 to TRBJ2-2; 8 bases map to TRBD2. Trimming cost V 3 bases and J 0 bases; bases outside gene matches: 6. Germline V gene sequence: CDR1 DFQATT, CDR2 SNEGSKA (reference sequence). This CDR3 contains 16 residues. CDR3 protein: CSASRRGAPNTGELFF. In nucleotides, the CDR3 is TGCAGTGCTAGTAGGCGGGGGGCCCCGAACACCGGGGAGCTGTTTTTT.

The chain uses TRBV6-5 and TRBJ1-2; TRBD1 agrees at 7 bases. The length of the CDR3 is 12 residues. Germline V gene sequence: CDR1 MNHEY, CDR2 SVGAGI. The trim removed 7 bases at V and 8 bases at J, leaving 7 bases unmatched. The CDR3 DNA follows: TGTGCCAGCACCGACAGGGTAAAAGGCTACACCTTC. Its protein is CASTDRVKGYTF.

This clone was seen just once. V gene TRBV7-2 combines with J gene TRBJ2-4; possibly TRBD2 for D (5 bases). The germline CDR1 and CDR2 sequences are SGHTA and FQGNSA. This CDR3 is 17 amino acids long. V lost 5 bases and J lost 1, with 18 bases in between. The CDR3 nucleotides read TGTGCCAGCAGCCCCACCGGGGTAAGCTTGGCCAAAAACATTCAGTACTTC. This encodes CASSPTGVSLAKNIQYF.